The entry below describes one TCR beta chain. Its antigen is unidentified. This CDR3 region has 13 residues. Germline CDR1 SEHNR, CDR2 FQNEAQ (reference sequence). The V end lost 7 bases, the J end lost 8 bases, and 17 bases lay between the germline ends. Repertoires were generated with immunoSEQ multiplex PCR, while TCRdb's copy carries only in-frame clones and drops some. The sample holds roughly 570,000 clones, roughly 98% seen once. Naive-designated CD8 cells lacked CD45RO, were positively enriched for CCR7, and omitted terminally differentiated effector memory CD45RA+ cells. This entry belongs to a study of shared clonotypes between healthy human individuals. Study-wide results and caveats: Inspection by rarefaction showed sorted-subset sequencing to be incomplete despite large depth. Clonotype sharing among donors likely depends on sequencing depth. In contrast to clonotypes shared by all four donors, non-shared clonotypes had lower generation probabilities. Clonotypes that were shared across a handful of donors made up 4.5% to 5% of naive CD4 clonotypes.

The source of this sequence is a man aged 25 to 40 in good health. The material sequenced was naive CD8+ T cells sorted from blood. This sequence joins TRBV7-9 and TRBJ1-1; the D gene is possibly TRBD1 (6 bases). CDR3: CASTGVVGQEAFF. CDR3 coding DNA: TGTGCCAGCACCGGTGTGGTCGGACAGGAAGCTTTCTTT.